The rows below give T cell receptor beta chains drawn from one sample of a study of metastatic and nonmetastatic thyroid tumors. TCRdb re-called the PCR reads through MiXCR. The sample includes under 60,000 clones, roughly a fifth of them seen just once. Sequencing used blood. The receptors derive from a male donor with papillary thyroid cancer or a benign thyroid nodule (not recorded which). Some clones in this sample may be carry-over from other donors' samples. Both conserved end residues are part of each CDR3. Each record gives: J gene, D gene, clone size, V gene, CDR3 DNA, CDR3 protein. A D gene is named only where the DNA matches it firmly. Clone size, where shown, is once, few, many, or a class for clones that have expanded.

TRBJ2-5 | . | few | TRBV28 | TGTGCCAGCAGTTTCGGCGGAGGATCTGAAGAGACCCAGTACTTC | CASSFGGGSEETQYF
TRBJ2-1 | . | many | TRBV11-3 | TGTGCCAGCAGCTCCAGCTCCTACAATGAGCAGTTCTTC | CASSSSSYNEQFF
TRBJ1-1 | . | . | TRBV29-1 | TGCAGCGCCCGTGGGGGCATGAACACTGAAGCTTTCTTT | CSARGGMNTEAFF
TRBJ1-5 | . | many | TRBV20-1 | TGCAGTGCTAGTGCCCCCCAGGGAGGCGGGAATCAGCCCCAGCATTTT | CSASAPQGGGNQPQHF
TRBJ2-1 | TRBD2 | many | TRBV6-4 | TGTGCCAGCAGTAGGACTAGCTGGGATGAGCAGTTCTTC | CASSRTSWDEQFF
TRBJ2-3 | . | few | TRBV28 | TGTGCCAGCAGTTTATTGAGCGGACGCACAGATACGCAGTATTTT | CASSLLSGRTDTQYF
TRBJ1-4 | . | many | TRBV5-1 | TGCGCCAGCAGCCAGCAGGGCGATAATGAAAAACTGTTTTTT | CASSQQGDNEKLFF
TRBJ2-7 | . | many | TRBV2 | TGTGCCAGCAGTGGGTTACAGGGAGGCGAGCAGTACTTC | CASSGLQGGEQYF
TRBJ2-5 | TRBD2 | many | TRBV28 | TGTGCCAGCAGTTTAGAGCTAGCGGGGTACCAAGAGACCCAGTACTTC | CASSLELAGYQETQYF
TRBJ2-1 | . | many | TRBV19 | TGTGCCAGTACCCCCGGGCTATACTCCTACAATGAGCAGTTCTTC | CASTPGLYSYNEQFF
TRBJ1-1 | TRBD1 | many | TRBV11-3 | TGTGCCAGCAGCTTAGGCCGGACAGGGGAGAACACTGAAGCTTTCTTT | CASSLGRTGENTEAFF
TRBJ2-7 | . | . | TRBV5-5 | TGTGCCAGCAGCTTGGGGCTGGGGAGTACCTACGAGCAGTACTTC | CASSLGLGSTYEQYF
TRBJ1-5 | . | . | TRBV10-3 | TGTGCCATCAGTGAAGGGCAGGAAAATCAGCCCCAGCATTTT | CAISEGQENQPQHF
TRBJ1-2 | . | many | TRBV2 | TGTGCCAGCTCCGAGCTAGACTATGGCTACACCTTC | CASSELDYGYTF
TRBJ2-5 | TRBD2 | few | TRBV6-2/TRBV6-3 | TGTCCCAGCAGTTACACGGGGGGGCGGTTCGATCAGGAGACTCAGTACTTC | CPSSYTGGRFDQETQYF
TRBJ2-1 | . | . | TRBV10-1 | TGCGCCAGCAGTGAGTCGGGCGGCTCACCACGGCAGTTCTTC | CASSESGGSPRQFF
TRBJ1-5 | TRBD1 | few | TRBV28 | TGTGCCAGCCCCAAACCTGAGACAGGGATATTCAATCAGCCCCAGCATTTT | CASPKPETGIFNQPQHF
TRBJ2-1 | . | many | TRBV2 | TGTGCCAGCAATGAAGATGGTGAGCAGTTCTTC | CASNEDGEQFF
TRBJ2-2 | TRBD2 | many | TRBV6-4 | TGTGCCAGCAGCGGGAGGGACACCGGGGAGCTGTTTTTT | CASSGRDTGELFF
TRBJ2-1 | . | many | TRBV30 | TGTGCCTGGACCGGTGGAGGAATTGAGCAGTTCTTC | CAWTGGGIEQFF
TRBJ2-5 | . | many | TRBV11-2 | TGTGCCAGCAGCTTGGCAGCGCTCGGGGCCCAGTACTTC | CASSLAALGAQYF
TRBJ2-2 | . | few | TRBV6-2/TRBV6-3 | TGTGCCAGCAGTTACCCGGCGGGGCTAAACACCGGGGAGCTGTTTTTT | CASSYPAGLNTGELFF